These 25 T cell receptor beta chains were sequenced from one sample in a study of memory CD8 T cells in hepatitis C reinfection. Only in-frame clones appear in the TCRdb table, and some are missing; sequencing was by immunoSEQ multiplex PCR. The repertoire holds 45,000 to 50,000 clones, about 88% seen once, with under 0.9% in the top ten. Indicated time point: late/post reinfection, 12 to 24 weeks after detection. The sorted cells went straight to TCR sequencing with no prior in vitro expansion. Sequencing was performed on naive CD8+ T cells sorted from blood. Receptor source: a man aged 18 to 30 with hepatitis C virus infection.

Of note for this clone: Other DNA sequences in this sample translate to the same CDR3. The gene calls are TRBV19 and TRBJ2-3; 9 positions agree with TRBD1. V was pared by 6 bases and J by 0 bases, with 7 bases of the junction left unmatched. The CDR3 length is 16 residues. Germline CDR1 is LNHDA and CDR2 is SQIVND (reference sequence). This CDR3 reads CASSASGQGSTDTQYF. The CDR3 DNA sequence: TGTGCCAGTAGCGCCTCGGGACAGGGCAGCACAGATACGCAGTATTTT.

CDR3: CSVETRGETQYF. CDR3 in DNA: TGCAGCGTTGAAACTAGAGGGGAGACCCAGTACTTC. The rearrangement uses TRBV29-1 and TRBJ2-5; a possible D gene is TRBD2 (5 bases). Trimming left V 2 bases short and J 5 bases short, with 9 bases between. There are 12 residues in the CDR3. CDR1 is SQVTM and CDR2 is ANQGSEA in the germline V gene.

This chain connects TRBV7-8 to TRBJ2-7; 8 positions match TRBD1. In germline, CDR1 is SGHVS, CDR2 FQNEAQ. Unmatched junction bases numbered 7, after V lost 5 bases and J lost 4 bases. The CDR3 totals 14 residues. CDR3 sequence (DNA): TGTGCCAGCAGCCCGAGGGACAGGATTTACGAGCAGTACGTC. Protein: CASSPRDRIYEQYV.

The chain has TRBV19 and TRBJ2-7, with 10 bases fitting TRBD1. The V segment lost 7 bases and the J segment 3 bases; nucleotides outside the gene matches: 6. Germline V gives CDR1 LNHDA, CDR2 SQIVND (reference sequence). The CDR3 extends over 14 amino acids. The CDR3 DNA reads TGTGCCAGTACTCCGGGACAGGGGCTCTACGAGCAGTACTTC. Translating it yields CASTPGQGLYEQYF.

This clone was seen only once. V and J are TRBV9 and TRBJ2-7, with D perhaps matching TRBD2 (6 bases). This CDR3 spans 13 amino acids. Germline CDR1 is SGDLS and CDR2 is YYNGEE. V was pared by 3 bases and J by 3 bases, with 10 bases between. This chain's CDR3 is CASSAGLDYEQYF. In nucleotides, the CDR3 is TGTGCCAGCAGCGCGGGACTTGACTACGAGCAGTACTTC.

V gene TRBV2 combines with J gene TRBJ2-7; D is perhaps TRBD2 (6 bases). Trimming took 6 bases from V and 3 from J, leaving 15 bases between them. There are 14 residues in the CDR3. Looked up from germline, CDR1 is SNHLY and CDR2 is FYNNEI. The CDR3 DNA reads TGTGCCAGCAGGTCCGGGGTAGCGGACTACGAGCAGTACTTC. This codes for CASRSGVADYEQYF.

V gene TRBV4-1 combines with J gene TRBJ2-7; 9 bases agree with TRBD1. V lost 1 base and J lost 3; bases outside the gene matches: 4. The CDR3 consists of 15 residues. CDR1 MGHRA and CDR2 YSYEKL come from the germline V gene. DNA of the CDR3: TGCGCCAGCAGCCAAGTTCTGGGACAGGGCTACGAGCAGTACTTC. Protein product: CASSQVLGQGYEQYF.

The rearrangement links TRBV2 to TRBJ2-3, with 9 bases that match TRBD2. CDR1 SNHLY and CDR2 FYNNEI come from the germline V gene. The CDR3 has 18 residues. The V segment lost 2 bases and the J segment 1 base; nucleotides outside the gene matches: 10. The CDR3 DNA is TGTGCCAGCAGTGAATTTATGGGACTAGCACTACGCACAGATACGCAGTATTTT. It specifies CASSEFMGLALRTDTQYF.

The genes are TRBV6-6 and TRBJ1-1, with D possibly being TRBD1 (5 bases). The V gene's germline CDR1 is MNHNY and CDR2 SVGAGI (reference sequence). V was trimmed by 0 bases and J by 4 bases, leaving 12 bases between them. The CDR3 has 15 residues. In nucleotides, the CDR3 is TGTGCCAGCAGTTACTCGAATGTCGGGGGCACTGAAGCTTTCTTT. It translates to CASSYSNVGGTEAFF.

The genes are TRBV5-8 and TRBJ2-5; possibly TRBD1 for D (5 bases). This CDR3 region has 12 residues. V was trimmed by 5 bases and J by 5 bases, leaving 10 bases between them. Germline CDR1 SGHTS, CDR2 YDEGEE. CDR3 residues: CASRHRRETQYF. CDR3 nucleotide sequence: TGTGCCAGCAGGCACAGGCGGGAGACCCAGTACTTC.

The chain recombines TRBV5-1 with TRBJ2-3; a possible D gene is TRBD2 (6 bases). V lost 0 bases, J lost 0 bases, and 14 bases lay in between. This CDR3 contains 17 residues. Germline loops: CDR1 SGHRS, CDR2 YFSETQ. DNA of the CDR3: TGCGCCAGCAGCTTGGCCCCCCCGGGGGTTAGCACAGATACGCAGTATTTT. Translated: CASSLAPPGVSTDTQYF.

This clone was seen only a few times. The chain combines TRBV6-1 with TRBJ1-4; TRBD1 matches at 9 bases. J gave up 7 bases and V 6 bases, and 3 bases lay outside the gene matches. The CDR3 runs to 13 residues. Germline V CDR1 and CDR2: MNHNS, SASEGT. CDR3 DNA: TGTGCCAGCAGGGACAGGGGAGGTGAAAAACTGTTTTTT. Translating it yields CASRDRGGEKLFF.

This sequence joins TRBV5-6 and TRBJ1-2; D possibly corresponds to TRBD1 (6 bases). This CDR3 is 13 amino acids long. The germline V and J ends were trimmed by 2 bases and 6 bases, with 11 bases remaining between them. The germline V gene has CDR1 SGHDT and CDR2 YYEEEE. CDR3 amino acids: CASSLGGKDGYTF. CDR3 DNA sequence: TGTGCCAGCAGCTTAGGGGGTAAGGATGGCTACACCTTC.

This rearrangement joins TRBV7-8 to TRBJ1-4; 8 bases map to TRBD1. V lost 8 bases, J lost 8 bases, and 10 bases stayed unmatched. Germline V gene sequence: CDR1 SGHVS, CDR2 FQNEAQ. The CDR3 consists of 14 residues. The CDR3 nucleotides read TGTGCCAGCGCCACGACAGGGGATGAGGAAAAACTGTTTTTT. Protein product: CASATTGDEEKLFF.

This chain connects TRBV7-9 to TRBJ2-7; D is ambiguous. The CDR3 totals 13 residues. From germline, CDR1 is SEHNR and CDR2 FQNEAQ (reference sequence). Trimming pared 0 bases from V and 5 bases from J, leaving 8 bases between. In DNA form, the CDR3 reads TGTGCCAGCAGCTTAGCTAGATATAACGAGCAGTACTTC. As protein: CASSLARYNEQYF.

The chain has TRBV5-5 and TRBJ1-6; tentatively, D is TRBD1 (5 bases). CDR3 length: 14 residues. The V end lost 4 bases, the J end lost 7 bases, and 12 bases lay between the germline ends. Germline V gene data show CDR1 as SGHKS and CDR2 as YYEKEE (reference sequence). CDR3 nucleotide sequence: TGTGCCAGCAGCCGCGGGGACGGAAATTCACCCCTCCACTTT. Amino acid sequence: CASSRGDGNSPLHF.

This chain links TRBV11-2 with TRBJ2-5; 10 bases align to TRBD1. This CDR3 comprises 15 residues. Germline V CDR1 and CDR2: SGHAT, FQNNGV. The V segment lost 3 bases and the J segment 1 base; nucleotides outside the gene matches: 2. In DNA, the CDR3 is TGTGCCAGCAGCTTGACAGGGGGCTTCCAAGAGACCCAGTACTTC. Amino acid sequence: CASSLTGGFQETQYF.

This chain connects TRBV2 to TRBJ2-7; D ambiguous. The V gene's germline CDR1 is SNHLY and CDR2 FYNNEI. The CDR3 runs to 12 residues. With 4 bases removed from V and 2 bases from J, the gap between germline ends came to 6 bases. The CDR3 spells CASSGDTYEQYF. For the CDR3, the DNA is TGTGCCAGCAGTGGCGACACCTACGAGCAGTACTTC.

CDR3 sequence (DNA): TGTGCCAGCAGTGGGGAGGGGCTCAATCCCCTCGAGCAGTACGTC. This codes for CASSGEGLNPLEQYV. The chain couples TRBV6-5 to TRBJ2-7; the match to TRBD2 covers 7 bases. J was trimmed by 6 bases and V by 5 bases; bases with no gene match: 13. The CDR3 runs to 15 residues. CDR1 MNHEY and CDR2 SVGAGI come from the germline V gene.

The chain employs TRBV13 and TRBJ2-7, with TRBD1 identical over 11 bases. The V segment lost 6 bases and the J segment 5 bases; nucleotides outside the gene matches: 9. CDR3 length: 15 residues. Germline CDR1 and CDR2: PRHDT and FYEKMQ (reference sequence). In nucleotides, the CDR3 is TGTGCCAGCAGTCTCCGTGGGACAGGGGGAGACGAGCAGTACGTC. It codes for CASSLRGTGGDEQYV.

This clone was observed a single time. V is TRBV9 and J is TRBJ2-3; 12 bases line up with TRBD2. The CDR3 runs to 15 residues. The junction had 2 bases not matched to a gene; V was cut back by 4 bases and J by 2 bases. CDR1 and CDR2 from the germline V gene are SGDLS and YYNGEE. CDR3 DNA: TGTGCCAGCAGCCCTAGCGGGAGGGCCACAGATACGCAGTATTTT. Protein product: CASSPSGRATDTQYF.

This clone was observed once. The V gene is TRBV6-5, the J gene TRBJ2-5; TRBD2 might be the D (5 bases). CDR1 is MNHEY and CDR2 is SVGAGI in the germline V gene. Between the trimmed V and J ends, which lost 2 bases and 1 base, there was a span of 11 bases. The CDR3 is 15 amino acids. DNA of the CDR3: TGTGCCAGCAGTTACGTTGAGGGCCCCCAAGAGACCCAGTACTTC. Translating it yields CASSYVEGPQETQYF.

Here the CDR3 DNA reads TGTGCCAGCAGCCCACAGGGGGCGACCCTCTATGGCTACACCTTC. The encoded protein is CASSPQGATLYGYTF. The chain has TRBV6-5 and TRBJ1-2; 9 bases are a match to TRBD1. The CDR3 length is 15 residues. Trimming removed 6 bases from V and 4 bases from J; junction bases left unmatched: 9. Germline CDR1 MNHEY, CDR2 SVGAGI.

In its sample, this clone was seen once. The rearrangement joins TRBV19 to TRBJ2-2; 8 nucleotides match TRBD2. V gave up 5 bases and J gave up 7 bases; unmatched junction bases: 3. The germline V gene has CDR1 LNHDA and CDR2 SQIVND (reference sequence). The CDR3 is 13 residues long. As DNA, the CDR3 is TGTGCCAGTAGTCCCGGGGGGGGCGGGGAGCTGTTTTTT. It is translated as CASSPGGGGELFF.

The rearrangement joins TRBV6-1 to TRBJ2-3; TRBD2 agrees at 12 bases. The V and J ends lost 4 bases and 1 base, in that order; junction bases with no gene match: 0. Germline lookup yields CDR1 MNHNS and CDR2 SASEGT. The CDR3 totals 15 residues. This CDR3 is CASSGLAGGTDTQYF. CDR3 nucleotides: TGTGCCAGCAGTGGACTAGCGGGGGGCACAGATACGCAGTATTTT.